This T cell receptor beta chain is drawn from a study of T-cell memory formation after mild COVID-19. The overall study: Clusters of TCRs were largely donor specific.

Barcoded TCR alpha and TCR beta cDNA libraries with UMIs came from 5'RACE using constant-segment primers. TCRdb redid the calling of the 5' RACE reads with MiXCR, one entry per CDR3 protein. The sample has roughly 150,000 distinct CDR3 sequences, roughly 15% seen once. This clonotype was seen a handful of times. Its antigen is unknown. V lost 0 bases and J 2 bases, leaving 18 bases between the germline ends. Germline CDR1 SGHRS, CDR2 YFSETQ. The CDR3 runs 17 residues. General observations from the study: Second-wave clones with a day 37 peak had unconfirmed SARS-CoV-2 specificity. In pre-infection memory, a portion of responding clones appeared, which suggested that cross-reactive memory joined.

The source material was PBMCs or a T cell subset sorted from them (not recorded which). This clonotype originated in an adult woman who had mild COVID-19 (a few samples of this study predate the infection). Cell type and time point are not known. The J gene is TRBJ2-7, the V gene TRBV5-1; the D call may be TRBD1 or TRBD2 (5 bases each). The CDR3 DNA follows: TGCGCCAGCAGCTTGGCGGGACCGCTAACCCATACCTACGAGCAGTACTTC. It yields the protein CASSLAGPLTHTYEQYF.